This passage covers 27 T cell receptor beta chains from one sample sequenced in a study of Tregs in tolerant kidney transplant recipients. Profiling relied on immunoSEQ multiplex PCR, and the TCRdb table lists in-frame clones only, not all of them. The sample records tens of thousands of clones, approximately 82% being singletons. Sample: CD4+ T cells from blood. Every receptor here comes from a human donor in good health.

The chain carries TRBV4-2 and TRBJ1-4; D unresolved. The CDR3 consists of 16 residues. The V gene lost 1 base and the J gene lost 5 bases, with 14 bases spanning the gap. The germline gives CDR1 LGHNA, CDR2 YNFKEQ. The CDR3 bases are TGTGCCAGCAGCCAAGTCCCAGGCTATAGGAATGAAAAACTGTTTTTT. Protein product: CASSQVPGYRNEKLFF.

The chain recombines TRBV7-3 with TRBJ2-7; 7 nucleotides line up with TRBD1. The CDR3 is made up of 13 amino acids. Trimming at V came to 5 bases and at J to 6 bases, leaving 7 bases not matched to a gene. Germline CDR1 is SGHTA and CDR2 is FQGTGA. The CDR3: CASSPARGREQYF. As DNA, the CDR3 is TGTGCCAGCAGCCCAGCAAGGGGGCGCGAGCAGTACTTC.

The chain links TRBV7-3 to TRBJ2-6; a weak D match, TRBD1 (6 bases). V lost 2 bases, J lost 0 bases, and 11 bases lay in between. The CDR3 sequence is 17 residues long. Germline V gene data show CDR1 as SGHTA and CDR2 as FQGTGA. The CDR3 loop is CASSLQGTSSGANVLTF. As DNA, the CDR3 is TGTGCCAGCAGCTTACAGGGGACAAGCTCTGGGGCCAACGTCCTGACTTTC.

This chain links TRBV7-3 with TRBJ1-1; 7 bases are a match to TRBD1. Trimming took 1 base from V and 7 from J; bases not matched to a gene: 6. CDR1 is SGHTA, CDR2 FQGTGA, per germline. The CDR3 is 14 amino acids. The CDR3 is CASSLNRGEGEAFF. Here the CDR3 DNA reads TGTGCCAGCAGCTTAAACAGGGGCGAGGGTGAAGCTTTCTTT.

The chain combines TRBV5-8 with TRBJ2-5; possibly TRBD2 for D (7 bases). CDR1 SGHTS and CDR2 YDEGEE come from the germline V gene. V lost 1 base and J 5 bases, leaving 15 bases between the germline ends. This CDR3 comprises 15 residues. In nucleotides, the CDR3 is TGTGCCAGCAGCTTGTTGGGGGGGCCGGAGGAGACCCAGTACTTC. Translated, it gives CASSLLGGPEETQYF.

This sequence joins TRBV9 and TRBJ2-2, with D hard to call. Germline V lookup: CDR1 SGDLS, CDR2 YYNGEE. The CDR3 consists of 13 residues. Trimming shortened V by 5 bases and J by 2 bases, and 7 bases separated the two germline ends. CDR3 sequence reads: CASSSRNTGELFF. The CDR3 DNA is TGTGCCAGCAGTAGCCGTAACACCGGGGAGCTGTTTTTT. Complete variable domain (other parts from reference TRBV9 and TRBJ2-2): DSGVTQTPKHLITATGQRVTLRCSPRSGDLSVYWYQQSLDQGLQFLIQYYNGEERAKGNILERFSAQQFPDLHSELNLSSLELGDSALYFCASSSRNTGELFFGEGSRLTVL.

The rearrangement uses TRBV28 and TRBJ2-2; D is undetermined. V was shortened by 6 bases and J by 2 bases, with 13 bases between the two germline ends. The CDR3 has 15 residues. Looked up from germline, CDR1 is MDHEN and CDR2 is SYDVKM. CDR3 DNA: TGTGCCAGCAGCTCCCAACACCTCAACACCGGGGAGCTGTTTTTT. This translates into CASSSQHLNTGELFF.

This chain links TRBV7-6 with TRBJ1-4; 8 positions match TRBD1. The trim removed 2 bases at V and 7 bases at J, leaving 9 bases unmatched. The CDR3 has 16 amino acids. Germline V gene data show CDR1 as SGHVS and CDR2 as FNYEAQ. The CDR3 DNA reads TGTGCCAGCAGCTTATCCCCCAGGGGGCGAGGTGAAAAACTGTTTTTT. The encoded protein is CASSLSPRGRGEKLFF.

The chain has TRBV4-1 and TRBJ2-7; the match to TRBD2 covers 15 bases. The CDR3 loop spans 18 amino acids. Germline lookup yields CDR1 MGHRA and CDR2 YSYEKL. Germline trimming cut 4 bases from V and 5 bases from J; bases unmatched to any gene: 12. The DNA of the CDR3 is TGCGCCAGCAGCCGCCATGGACTAGCGGGGGGGCGTGGGAACGAGCAGTACTTC. Translating it yields CASSRHGLAGGRGNEQYF.

This chain joins TRBV7-9 and TRBJ1-1; 8 bases match TRBD1. CDR3 size: 16 residues. Trimming removed 6 bases from V and 0 bases from J; junction bases left unmatched: 9. The V gene's germline CDR1 is SEHNR and CDR2 FQNEAQ (reference sequence). Here the CDR3 DNA reads TGTGCCAGCAGGCCTAACCCGGGACAGGTGAACACTGAAGCTTTCTTT. Encoded protein: CASRPNPGQVNTEAFF.

The chain uses TRBV19 and TRBJ1-2; the match to TRBD1 covers 7 bases. The V gene end was trimmed by 6 bases and the J gene end by 6 bases; junction bases not matched to a gene: 13. The CDR3 length is 15 residues. From germline, CDR1 is LNHDA and CDR2 SQIVND (reference sequence). CDR3 protein: CASRTRTGPSDGYTF. CDR3 nucleotides: TGTGCCAGTAGAACTCGGACAGGCCCTTCCGATGGCTACACCTTC.

This chain uses TRBV12-5 with TRBJ2-5, with D possibly being TRBD1 or TRBD2 (5 bases each). The germline V gene encodes CDR1 LGHNT and CDR2 FRNRAP. V was clipped by 4 bases and J by 5 bases, with 11 bases between them. The CDR3 is 13 residues long. The CDR3: CASGSGTKETQYF. In DNA form, the CDR3 reads TGTGCTAGTGGTTCCGGGACGAAGGAGACCCAGTACTTC.

The J gene is TRBJ1-2, the V gene TRBV11-2; D perhaps matches TRBD1 (6 bases). In germline, CDR1 is SGHAT, CDR2 FQNNGV. This CDR3 has 15 amino acids. Trimming stripped 7 bases from V and 3 bases from J, with 18 bases between. This chain's CDR3 is CASTERGGLDYGYTF. The DNA for the CDR3 is TGTGCCAGCACCGAGAGGGGGGGGCTAGACTATGGCTACACCTTC.

In this sample, this clone turned up a few times. V gene TRBV5-1 combines with J gene TRBJ1-2; 7 positions match TRBD1. Trimming took 2 bases from V and 0 from J; bases not matched to a gene: 4. The CDR3 is 15 residues long. Germline-derived CDR1 and CDR2 are SGHRS and YFSETQ. CDR3 bases: TGCGCCAGCAGCTTCGGAGGGACAGCTAACTATGGCTACACCTTC. Amino acids: CASSFGGTANYGYTF.

V gene TRBV5-5 combines with J gene TRBJ2-3; 7 nucleotides align to TRBD2. Germline trimming cut 5 bases from V and 6 bases from J; bases unmatched to any gene: 6. Germline CDR1 reads SGHKS; CDR2 reads YYEKEE (reference sequence). The length of the CDR3 is 13 residues. Here the CDR3 reads CASRRLAADTQYF. DNA of the CDR3: TGTGCCAGCAGAAGGCTAGCGGCCGATACGCAGTATTTT.

This clone was seen only once. The chain uses TRBV10-2 and TRBJ2-5; D is uncertain. The CDR3 has 11 amino acids. V was cut by 4 bases and J by 2 bases, with 2 bases left in between. Per germline, CDR1 WSHSY and CDR2 SAAADI. This chain's CDR3 is CASSAQETQYF. CDR3 in DNA: TGCGCCAGCAGTGCGCAAGAGACCCAGTACTTC.

J is TRBJ2-1 and V is TRBV2, with TRBD2 matching 9 bases. Trimming at V came to 5 bases and at J to 7 bases, leaving 9 bases not matched to a gene. The CDR3 consists of 15 residues. Germline V gene data show CDR1 as SNHLY and CDR2 as FYNNEI. In DNA, the CDR3 is TGTGCCAGCAGTTGGCGGGGGGGCCTGGGGAATGAGCAGTTCTTC. This gives the protein CASSWRGGLGNEQFF.

This sequence joins TRBV30 and TRBJ2-7, with D perhaps matching TRBD1 or TRBD2 (5 bases each). The germline V gene encodes CDR1 GTSNPN and CDR2 SVGIG (reference sequence). V was trimmed by 0 bases and J by 2 bases, leaving 5 bases between them. This CDR3 has 12 amino acids. DNA of the CDR3: TGTGCCTGGAGTGTGGGACCCTACGAGCAGTACTTC. It translates to CAWSVGPYEQYF.

This clone was recorded once. This sequence joins TRBV11-3 and TRBJ2-7; 9 bases match TRBD1. The V segment lost 5 bases and the J segment 6 bases; nucleotides outside the gene matches: 8. Germline CDR1 and CDR2: SGHNT and YENEEA. The CDR3 has 14 amino acids. CDR3: CASSPRDRDREQYF. CDR3 DNA sequence: TGTGCCAGCAGCCCCCGGGACAGGGATCGCGAGCAGTACTTC.

In DNA, the CDR3 is TGTGCCAGCAGTTACGGGGCGATGGCGAACACTGAAGCTTTCTTT. Amino acids: CASSYGAMANTEAFF. The chain recombines TRBV6-5 with TRBJ1-1, with a weak D call TRBD1 (5 bases). The CDR3 runs 15 residues. Trimming took off 2 bases at V and 1 base at J, with 11 bases between the two ends. The V gene's germline CDR1 is MNHEY and CDR2 SVGAGI.

The chain carries TRBV19 and TRBJ1-1, with a tentative D call TRBD1 (6 bases). The V end was cut by 6 bases, the J end by 1 base, with 12 bases between. The CDR3 loop spans 14 amino acids. Germline-derived CDR1 and CDR2 are LNHDA and SQIVND (reference sequence). The CDR3 DNA sequence: TGTGCCAGTAGAACAGGGAAAAGGAACACTGAAGCTTTCTTT. It codes for CASRTGKRNTEAFF.

The gene calls are TRBV19 and TRBJ1-2, with D possibly TRBD1 on 5 matching bases. There are 14 residues in the CDR3. CDR1 and CDR2 (germline): LNHDA, SQIVND (reference sequence). Trimming took off 7 bases at V and 2 bases at J, with 14 bases between the two ends. The CDR3 protein is CASTWGISNYGYTF. The CDR3 DNA reads as TGTGCCAGTACCTGGGGGATCTCGAACTATGGCTACACCTTC.

V gene TRBV21-1 combines with J gene TRBJ1-2; the table assigns TRBD1, which was not confirmed against the DNA. TRBV21-1 is designated a pseudogene. This CDR3 has 13 amino acids. The CDR3 reads CASMGDRAYGYTF. DNA for the CDR3: TGTGCCAGCATGGGGGACAGGGCCTATGGCTACACCTTC.

V usage is TRBV12-5 and J usage is TRBJ2-5; D gene uncertain. This CDR3 is built from 11 residues. V gave up 8 bases and J gave up 2 bases, with 6 bases separating them. Germline V lookup: CDR1 LGHNT, CDR2 FRNRAP. The CDR3: CASQQQETQYF. The CDR3 DNA reads as TGTGCTAGTCAGCAGCAAGAGACCCAGTACTTC.

The chain joins TRBV9 to TRBJ2-3; D is unresolved. V was trimmed by 3 bases and J by 4 bases, leaving 12 bases between them. There are 14 residues in the CDR3. CDR1 is SGDLS, CDR2 YYNGEE, per germline. The CDR3 DNA reads as TGTGCCAGCAGCGGGTCCCACAGCGCAGATACGCAGTATTTT. Translation gives CASSGSHSADTQYF.

The V and J genes are TRBV28 and TRBJ1-2, with D perhaps TRBD1 (5 bases). CDR3 length equals 15 residues. The V and J ends lost 2 bases and 8 bases respectively, with 18 bases between them. The germline V gene encodes CDR1 MDHEN and CDR2 SYDVKM. The CDR3 loop is CASSLPPGTYYGYTF. CDR3 bases: TGTGCCAGCAGTTTACCCCCCGGGACCTATTACGGCTACACCTTC.

This rearrangement joins TRBV2 to TRBJ2-1, with D possibly being TRBD2 (5 bases). Germline V lookup: CDR1 SNHLY, CDR2 FYNNEI. The V end was cut by 4 bases, the J end by 3 bases, with 7 bases between. The CDR3 runs to 13 residues. CDR3 sequence reads: CASSVLDYNEQFF. In nucleotides, the CDR3 is TGTGCCAGCAGTGTACTAGACTACAATGAGCAGTTCTTC.